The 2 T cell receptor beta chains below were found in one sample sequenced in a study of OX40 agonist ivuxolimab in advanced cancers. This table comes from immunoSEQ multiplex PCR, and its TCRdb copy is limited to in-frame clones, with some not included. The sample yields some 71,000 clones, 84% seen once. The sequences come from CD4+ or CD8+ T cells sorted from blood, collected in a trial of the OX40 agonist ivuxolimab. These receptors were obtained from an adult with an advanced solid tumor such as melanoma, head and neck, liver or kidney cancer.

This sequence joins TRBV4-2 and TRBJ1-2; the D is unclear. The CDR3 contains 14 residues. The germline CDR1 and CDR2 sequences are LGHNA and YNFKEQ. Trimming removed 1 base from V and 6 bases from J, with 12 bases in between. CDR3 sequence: CASSQVSSGDGYTF. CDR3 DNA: TGTGCCAGCAGCCAAGTGAGCTCCGGGGATGGCTACACCTTC.

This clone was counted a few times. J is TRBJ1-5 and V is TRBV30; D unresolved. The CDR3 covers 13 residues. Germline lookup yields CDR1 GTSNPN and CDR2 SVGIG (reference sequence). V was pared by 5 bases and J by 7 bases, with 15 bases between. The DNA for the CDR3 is TGTGCCTGGTGTCTCGAGGATGGACAGCCCCAGCATTTT. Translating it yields CAWCLEDGQPQHF. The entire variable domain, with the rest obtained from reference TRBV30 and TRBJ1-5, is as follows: SQTIHQWPATLVQPVGSPLSLECTVEGTSNPNLYWYRQAAGRGLQLLFYSVGIGQISSEVPQNLSASRPQDRQFILSSKKLLLSDSGFYLCAWCLEDGQPQHFGDGTRLSIL.